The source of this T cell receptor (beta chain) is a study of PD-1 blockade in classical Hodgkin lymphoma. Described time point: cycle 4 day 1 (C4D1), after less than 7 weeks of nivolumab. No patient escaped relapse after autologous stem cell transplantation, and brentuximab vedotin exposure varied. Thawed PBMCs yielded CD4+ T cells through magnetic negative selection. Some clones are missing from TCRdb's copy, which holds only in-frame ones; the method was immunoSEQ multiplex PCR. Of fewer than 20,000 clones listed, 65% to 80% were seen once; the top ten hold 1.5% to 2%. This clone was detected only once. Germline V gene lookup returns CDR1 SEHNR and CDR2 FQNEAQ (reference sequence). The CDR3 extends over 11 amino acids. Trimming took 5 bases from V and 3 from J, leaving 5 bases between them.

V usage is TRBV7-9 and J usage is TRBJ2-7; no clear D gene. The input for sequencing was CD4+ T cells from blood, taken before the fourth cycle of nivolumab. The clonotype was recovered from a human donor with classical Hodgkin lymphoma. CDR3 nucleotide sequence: TGTGCCAGCAGCCGCGACTACGAGCAGTACTTC. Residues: CASSRDYEQYF.